This passage covers 14 T cell receptor beta chains from one sample sequenced in a study of blood T cell repertoires in COVID-19. Clones were sequenced by immunoSEQ multiplex PCR, and TCRdb holds only the in-frame ones, with some missing. The sample contains about 330,000 clones, 89% of which appear only once. Sample: peripheral blood. These receptors were obtained from a man younger than 30 who had recovered from COVID-19.

The rearrangement links TRBV12-3 or TRBV12-4 to TRBJ2-7; D unclear. The CDR3 spans 12 residues. Trimming took 5 bases from V and 1 from J, leaving 6 bases between them. CDR3 nucleotide sequence: TGTGCCAGCAGTCAGTTGTCCTACGAGCAGTACTTC. It yields the protein CASSQLSYEQYF.

V and J are TRBV9 and TRBJ2-2; maybe TRBD1 (6 bases). The CDR3 covers 16 residues. In germline, CDR1 is SGDLS, CDR2 YYNGEE. Trimming left V 0 bases short and J 4 bases short, with 13 bases between. The CDR3 sequence: CASSVGFGTSTGELFF. The CDR3 nucleotides are TGTGCCAGCAGCGTAGGGTTTGGGACAAGCACCGGGGAGCTGTTTTTT. The entire variable domain, with the rest obtained from reference TRBV9 and TRBJ2-2, is as follows: DSGVTQTPKHLITATGQRVTLRCSPRSGDLSVYWYQQSLDQGLQFLIQYYNGEERAKGNILERFSAQQFPDLHSELNLSSLELGDSALYFCASSVGFGTSTGELFFGEGSRLTVL.

This chain uses TRBV11-2 with TRBJ2-1; TRBD1 might be the D (5 bases). The V and J ends lost 5 bases and 4 bases respectively, with 18 bases between them. The CDR3 consists of 16 residues. From germline, CDR1 is SGHAT and CDR2 FQNNGV. CDR3 sequence: CASSPRLADTYNEQFF. CDR3 in DNA: TGTGCCAGCAGCCCGCGCCTCGCGGACACATACAATGAGCAGTTCTTC.

In its sample, this clone was seen a few times. The chain joins TRBV29-1 to TRBJ1-2; 7 nucleotides align to TRBD1. The CDR3 totals 12 residues. After removal of 7 bases from V and 5 bases from J, the junction contained 7 bases not matched to a gene. The germline V gene encodes CDR1 SQVTM and CDR2 ANQGSEA. The CDR3 DNA reads TGCAGCGCCTTTCGACAGGGTTATGGCTACACCTTC. This translates into CSAFRQGYGYTF.

The chain uses TRBV3-1 (or the pseudogene TRBV3-2) and TRBJ1-3, with D possibly matching TRBD1 (5 bases). This CDR3 comprises 18 residues. Trimming removed 0 bases at V and 5 bases at J, with 20 bases between. Germline V gene lookup returns CDR1 LGHDT and CDR2 YNNKEL (reference sequence). CDR3 sequence: CASSQDAVGGIGRNTIYF. The CDR3 region has the DNA TGTGCCAGCAGCCAAGATGCGGTCGGGGGGATTGGCAGAAACACCATATATTTT.

The chain recombines TRBV4-1 with TRBJ1-1, with 8 nucleotides matching TRBD1. The CDR3 consists of 15 residues. CDR1 is MGHRA, CDR2 YSYEKL, per germline. The ends lost 5 bases at V and 4 bases at J; junction bases unmatched: 9. Written as DNA, the CDR3 is TGCGCCAGCAGCGCCGACAGGGGACGGGTCACTGAAGCTTTCTTT. Amino acids: CASSADRGRVTEAFF.

This clone was recorded once. V usage is TRBV6-5 and J usage is TRBJ1-5, with D unclear. CDR1 MNHEY and CDR2 SVGAGI come from the germline V gene. V was pared by 0 bases and J by 2 bases, with 8 bases between. This CDR3 has 15 amino acids. The DNA for the CDR3 is TGTGCCAGCAGTTACTCTTGGCAGGGCAATCAGCCCCAGCATTTT. This translates into CASSYSWQGNQPQHF.

This clone was detected only a few times. The genes are TRBV27 and TRBJ2-7; no clear D gene. CDR1 and CDR2 from the germline V gene are MNHEY and SMNVEV (reference sequence). The CDR3 consists of 13 residues. V lost 5 bases to trimming and J lost 4 bases, with 12 bases between them. This CDR3 reads CASSQRFGYEQYF. DNA of the CDR3: TGTGCCAGCAGTCAGCGCTTTGGGTACGAGCAGTACTTC.

The table lists this clone with a count of one. V usage is TRBV5-8 and J usage is TRBJ2-7; D is ambiguous. V was shortened by 1 base and J by 2 bases, with 10 bases between the two germline ends. The V gene's germline CDR1 is SGHTS and CDR2 YDEGEE. This CDR3 is 14 amino acids long. The CDR3 sequence: CASSLYPQAYEQYF. As DNA, the CDR3 is TGTGCCAGCAGCTTGTACCCCCAGGCCTACGAGCAGTACTTC.

This rearrangement joins TRBV18 to TRBJ1-1; possibly TRBD1 for D (6 bases). Germline values: CDR1 KGHSH, CDR2 LQKENI. V was pared by 2 bases and J by 0 bases, with 16 bases between. This CDR3 has 17 amino acids. The CDR3 DNA reads TGTGCCAGCTCACCAAAGAGGATGGACAGATTGAACACTGAAGCTTTCTTT. It specifies CASSPKRMDRLNTEAFF.

The chain couples TRBV19 to TRBJ2-7; the D gene is possibly TRBD1 (6 bases). The CDR3 consists of 11 residues. Between the trimmed V and J ends, which lost 6 bases and 6 bases, there was a span of 9 bases. Germline V gene sequence: CDR1 LNHDA, CDR2 SQIVND (reference sequence). CDR3 sequence (DNA): TGTGCCAGTAGACAGGGAGCCGAGCAGTACTTC. This translates into CASRQGAEQYF.

This clone turned up a few times. The chain couples TRBV10-3 to TRBJ1-1, with D uncertain. The CDR3 contains 14 residues. Per the germline V gene, CDR1 is ENHRY and CDR2 is SYGVKD. V was clipped by 3 bases and J by 1 base, with 9 bases between them. The CDR3 loop reads CAISDLSENTEAFF. The DNA of the CDR3 is TGTGCCATCAGTGATCTTAGTGAGAACACTGAAGCTTTCTTT.

The V and J genes are TRBV11-2 and TRBJ2-3; 8 bases align to TRBD2. This CDR3 is 16 amino acids long. After removal of 4 bases from V and 2 bases from J, the junction contained 8 bases not matched to a gene. From germline, CDR1 is SGHAT and CDR2 FQNNGV. This CDR3 reads CASSSPQRGNTDTQYF. Written as DNA, the CDR3 is TGTGCCAGCAGCTCACCCCAGCGGGGGAACACAGATACGCAGTATTTT. Full variable domain (outside the CDR3, taken from reference TRBV11-2 and TRBJ2-3): EAGVAQSPRYKIIEKRQSVAFWCNPISGHATLYWYQQILGQGPKLLIQFQNNGVVDDSQLPKDRFSAERLKGVDSTLKIQPAKLEDSAVYLCASSSPQRGNTDTQYFGPGTRLTVL.

Note on this clone: The same CDR3 arises from other DNA sequences in this sample as well. The gene calls are TRBV6-5 and TRBJ2-7; TRBD1 is a possible D gene (5 bases). The germline V gene encodes CDR1 MNHEY and CDR2 SVGAGI. The CDR3 runs 12 residues. V dropped 5 bases and J dropped 3 bases, with 8 bases sitting between them. CDR3 in amino acids: CASSLQGYEQYF. The CDR3 coding sequence is TGTGCCAGCAGTCTTCAGGGCTACGAGCAGTACTTC.